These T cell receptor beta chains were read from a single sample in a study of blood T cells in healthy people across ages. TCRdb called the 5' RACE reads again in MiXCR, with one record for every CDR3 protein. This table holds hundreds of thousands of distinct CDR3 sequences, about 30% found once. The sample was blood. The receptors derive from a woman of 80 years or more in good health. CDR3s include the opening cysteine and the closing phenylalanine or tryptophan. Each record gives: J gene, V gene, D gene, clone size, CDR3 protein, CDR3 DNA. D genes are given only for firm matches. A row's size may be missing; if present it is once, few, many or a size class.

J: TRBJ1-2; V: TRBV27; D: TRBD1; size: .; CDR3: CASSFRQGAGGYTF; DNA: TGTGCCAGCAGTTTTCGGCAGGGGGCCGGCGGCTACACCTTC
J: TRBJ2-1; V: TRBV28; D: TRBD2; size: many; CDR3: CASSSRTSGGTYNEQFF; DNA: TGTGCCAGCAGTTCCCGGACTAGCGGGGGGACCTACAATGAGCAGTTCTTC
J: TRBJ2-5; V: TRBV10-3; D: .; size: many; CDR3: CATRHGEETQYF; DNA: TGTGCCACCAGGCACGGGGAAGAGACCCAGTACTTC
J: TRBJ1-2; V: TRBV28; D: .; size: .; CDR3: CASSLVDAYGYTF; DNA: TGTGCCAGCAGTTTGGTGGATGCCTATGGCTACACCTTC
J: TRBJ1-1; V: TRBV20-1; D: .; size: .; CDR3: CSANKPTGNTEAFF; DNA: TGCAGTGCTAACAAGCCGACAGGGAACACTGAAGCTTTCTTT
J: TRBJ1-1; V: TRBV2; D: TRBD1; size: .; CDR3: CASSRQGSQSTEAFF; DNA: TGTGCCAGCAGTCGACAGGGGTCCCAGAGCACTGAAGCTTTCTTT
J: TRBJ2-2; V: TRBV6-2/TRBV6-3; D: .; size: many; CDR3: CASSQTDTGELFF; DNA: TGTGCCAGCAGCCAGACAGATACCGGGGAGCTGTTTTTT
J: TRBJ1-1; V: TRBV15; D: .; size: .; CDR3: CATSSPGHGVEAFF; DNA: TGTGCCACCAGCAGCCCGGGACACGGAGTTGAAGCTTTCTTT
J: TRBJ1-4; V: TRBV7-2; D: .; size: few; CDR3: CASSQLAGTEKLFF; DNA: TGTGCCAGCAGCCAACTGGCAGGGACTGAAAAACTGTTTTTT
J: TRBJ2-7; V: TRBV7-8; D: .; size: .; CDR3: CASSRGMGLSEQYF; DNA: TGTGCCAGCAGCCGAGGGATGGGGTTATCCGAGCAGTACTTC
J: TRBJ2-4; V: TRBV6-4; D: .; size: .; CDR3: CASCLNGTELAKNIQYF; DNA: TGTGCCAGCTGCCTTAACGGTACCGAGCTAGCCAAAAACATTCAGTACTTC
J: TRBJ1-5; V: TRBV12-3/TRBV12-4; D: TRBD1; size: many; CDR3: CASSATGYAGQPQHF; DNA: TGTGCCAGCAGCGCGACAGGGTACGCGGGTCAGCCCCAGCATTTT
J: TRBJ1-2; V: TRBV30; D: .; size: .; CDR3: CAWSGSGLMGGYTF; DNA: TGTGCCTGGAGTGGCTCCGGCCTCATGGGCGGCTACACCTTC
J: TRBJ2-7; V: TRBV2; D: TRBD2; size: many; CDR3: CASSEERGGSYEQYF; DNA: TGTGCCAGCAGTGAAGAGCGGGGGGGCTCCTACGAGCAGTACTTC
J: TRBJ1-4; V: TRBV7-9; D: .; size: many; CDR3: CASSFLGNREKLFF; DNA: TGTGCCAGCAGCTTTCTCGGGAATCGTGAAAAACTGTTTTTT
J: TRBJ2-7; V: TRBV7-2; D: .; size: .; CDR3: CASSGSGLAEQYF; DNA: TGTGCCAGCAGCGGGAGCGGTCTAGCCGAGCAGTACTTC